This is a list of T cell receptor beta chains from one sample in a study of cytomegalovirus exposure and HLA in healthy donors. TCRdb keeps only in-frame clones here, not all; method: immunoSEQ multiplex PCR. The sample carries some 88,000 clones, roughly 74% recorded once. Sequencing was carried out using PBMCs. These receptors came from a woman under 30 in good health and CMV-seropositive. The CDR3 runs from the conserved cysteine through the conserved F or W. The order of the fields is V gene, J gene, clone size, D gene, CDR3 protein, CDR3 DNA. A D gene is named only where the DNA matches it firmly. Rows give clone size only sometimes, using once, few, many, or a class for an expanded clone.

TRBV14	TRBJ2-5	.	TRBD2	CASSRPGGRSRETQYF	TGTGCCAGCAGCCGTCCGGGCGGGAGGAGTCGAGAGACCCAGTACTTC
TRBV7-9	TRBJ2-7	.	.	CASSSDRRDFYEQYF	TGTGCCAGCAGCTCAGACAGGAGAGACTTTTACGAGCAGTACTTC
TRBV25-1	TRBJ1-2	few	.	CASSEKRSYGYTF	TGTGCCAGCAGTGAAAAGCGGAGCTATGGCTACACCTTC
TRBV25-1	TRBJ1-6	.	TRBD1	CASSWDRDNSPLHF	TGTGCCAGCTCCTGGGACAGAGATAATTCACCCCTCCACTTT
TRBV30	TRBJ1-1	.	.	CAWRTTANTEAFF	TGTGCCTGGAGAACGACAGCGAACACTGAAGCTTTCTTT
TRBV7-9	TRBJ2-7	few	.	CASSSFPVNYEQYF	TGTGCCAGCAGCTCTTTCCCGGTAAACTACGAGCAGTACTTC
TRBV15	TRBJ2-6	.	.	CATSRDHNSGANVLTF	TGTGCCACCAGCAGAGATCACAACTCTGGGGCCAACGTCCTGACTTTC
TRBV2	TRBJ1-2	few	TRBD1	CASSVDRGRGYTF	TGTGCCAGCAGTGTTGACAGGGGGCGAGGCTACACCTTC
TRBV9	TRBJ2-1	.	TRBD2	CASSVAPSGASSYNEQFF	TGTGCCAGCAGCGTAGCTCCTAGCGGGGCTAGCTCCTACAATGAGCAGTTCTTC
TRBV6-4	TRBJ2-3	.	TRBD1	CASSFGTGRTDTQYF	TGTGCCAGCAGCTTTGGGACAGGGAGGACAGATACGCAGTATTTT
TRBV7-8	TRBJ2-5	.	TRBD1	CASSVPRGRETQYF	TGTGCCAGCAGCGTTCCCAGGGGGCGGGAGACCCAGTACTTC
TRBV6-1	TRBJ1-2	few	.	CATWGGIGGYTF	TGTGCCACGTGGGGGGGGATTGGCGGCTACACCTTC
TRBV6-1	TRBJ2-7	.	TRBD1	CATLDRASGYEQYF	TGTGCCACCCTTGACAGGGCCTCCGGGTACGAGCAGTACTTC
TRBV6-5	TRBJ2-7	few	.	CASSANSYEQYF	TGTGCCAGCAGCGCGAACTCCTACGAGCAGTACTTC
TRBV29-1	TRBJ2-1	.	TRBD1	CSVGWDREFF	TGCAGCGTTGGATGGGACAGGGAGTTCTTC
TRBV5-4	TRBJ1-1	few	.	CASSLFRGNTEAFF	TGTGCCAGCAGCTTGTTCCGGGGGAACACTGAAGCTTTCTTT
TRBV6-5	TRBJ2-7	.	TRBD2	CASRTSGITYEQYF	TGTGCCAGCAGGACTAGCGGGATTACCTACGAGCAGTACTTC
TRBV11-2	TRBJ2-3	few	.	CASSLNPGFTDTQYF	TGTGCCAGCAGCTTAAATCCAGGCTTCACAGATACGCAGTATTTT
TRBV6-5	TRBJ2-2	.	.	CAISESTPDGELFF	TGTGCCATCAGTGAGTCGACTCCCGACGGGGAGCTGTTTTTT
TRBV9	TRBJ2-7	.	.	CASSADIGTASYEQYF	TGTGCCAGCAGCGCCGACATTGGAACAGCCTCCTACGAGCAGTACTTC
TRBV27	TRBJ1-1	.	TRBD1	CASRYDRDTEAFF	TGTGCCAGCAGGTATGACAGGGACACTGAAGCTTTCTTT
TRBV6-5	TRBJ1-5	few	TRBD1	CASSSDRDNQPQHF	TGTGCCAGCAGCTCTGACAGGGATAATCAGCCCCAGCATTTT
TRBV4-3	TRBJ2-1	once	TRBD1	CASSQDAGGLYNEQFF	TGCGCCAGCAGCCAAGATGCAGGGGGCCTTTACAATGAGCAGTTCTTC
TRBV28	TRBJ1-2	few	TRBD1	CASSMDRGRYGYTF	TGTGCCAGCAGCATGGACAGGGGTCGATATGGCTACACCTTC
TRBV28	TRBJ1-4	.	.	CASSQREANEKLFF	TGTGCCAGCAGTCAGAGGGAGGCGAATGAAAAACTGTTTTTT
TRBV4-3	TRBJ2-3	.	TRBD1	CASSQAGTATQYF	TGCGCCAGCAGCCAAGCCGGGACAGCTACGCAGTATTTT
TRBV30	TRBJ2-1	.	TRBD2	CAWSGVAGGDEQFF	TGTGCCTGGAGTGGGGTTGCGGGGGGCGATGAGCAGTTCTTC
TRBV6-5	TRBJ1-5	.	.	CASSPASSNQPQHF	TGTGCCAGCAGTCCCGCGTCCAGCAATCAGCCCCAGCATTTT